A single sample gave rise to the 21 T cell receptor beta chains below, sequenced in a study of T cell responses to AZD1222 COVID-19 vaccine. This table comes from immunoSEQ multiplex PCR, and its TCRdb copy is limited to in-frame clones, with some not included. The sample carries 150,000 to 200,000 clones, 70% to 90% recorded once. The sample was peripheral blood, taken 28 days after the second AZD1222 dose. These receptors all come from an adult who received the AZD1222 COVID-19 vaccine.

The J gene is TRBJ1-3, the V gene TRBV6-1, with 8 bases identical to TRBD1. This CDR3 contains 14 residues. Germline V gives CDR1 MNHNS, CDR2 SASEGT. Trimming cost V 3 bases and J 9 bases; bases outside gene matches: 7. CDR3 in DNA: TGTGCCAGCAGTGAGGGACAGGACGCAGGCACCATATATTTT. It codes for CASSEGQDAGTIYF.

This chain links TRBV6-5 with TRBJ1-1; D gene uncertain. CDR1 and CDR2 (germline): MNHEY, SVGAGI. V was trimmed by 7 bases and J by 7 bases, leaving 16 bases between them. The CDR3 runs 13 residues. DNA of the CDR3: TGTGCCAGCAACACTGGACCCTTGAGTGAAGCTTTCTTT. It encodes CASNTGPLSEAFF.

The chain recombines TRBV6-5 with TRBJ2-3; no firm D call. The CDR3 spans 14 residues. CDR1 and CDR2 (germline): MNHEY, SVGAGI. Trimming removed 6 bases from V and 1 base from J, with 11 bases in between. The CDR3 reads CASSSLLGTDTQYF. The DNA for the CDR3 is TGTGCCAGCAGCTCGTTGTTAGGCACAGATACGCAGTATTTT.

The V call is TRBV7-9, the J call TRBJ1-1; TRBD1 might be the D (6 bases). The CDR3 covers 14 residues. Trimming left V 6 bases short and J 11 bases short, with 22 bases between. Per the germline V gene, CDR1 is SEHNR and CDR2 is FQNEAQ (reference sequence). In DNA form, the CDR3 reads TGTGCCAGCAGGCCCGGGACAACCCACCCGAGGGCTTTCTTT. Translated: CASRPGTTHPRAFF.

The V gene is TRBV9, the J gene TRBJ2-4; 11 bases are a match to TRBD2. Germline-derived CDR1 and CDR2 are SGDLS and YYNGEE. Trimming cost V 0 bases and J 0 bases; bases outside gene matches: 11. The CDR3 covers 20 residues. CDR3 sequence: CASSVDGLAGGQLAKNIQYF. For the CDR3, the DNA is TGTGCCAGCAGCGTAGATGGCCTAGCGGGGGGTCAATTAGCCAAAAACATTCAGTACTTC. Together with reference TRBV9 and TRBJ2-4, the CDR3 gives the full variable domain: DSGVTQTPKHLITATGQRVTLRCSPRSGDLSVYWYQQSLDQGLQFLIQYYNGEERAKGNILERFSAQQFPDLHSELNLSSLELGDSALYFCASSVDGLAGGQLAKNIQYFGAGTRLSVL.

The J gene is TRBJ2-2, the V gene TRBV27; weak D call: TRBD1 (5 bases). V was clipped by 7 bases and J by 1 base, with 7 bases between them. CDR1 and CDR2 (germline): MNHEY, SMNVEV (reference sequence). This CDR3 contains 13 residues. The CDR3 DNA sequence: TGTGCCAGCAATCAGGGGAACACCGGGGAGCTGTTTTTT. It encodes CASNQGNTGELFF.

The chain has TRBV2 and TRBJ1-1, with D possibly being TRBD1 (6 bases). The germline gives CDR1 SNHLY, CDR2 FYNNEI. V shed 2 bases and J shed 1 base, with 8 bases lying between them. This CDR3 has 14 residues. The CDR3 loop is CASSETGRNTEAFF. DNA of the CDR3: TGTGCCAGCAGTGAAACAGGGAGGAACACTGAAGCTTTCTTT.

In this sample, this clone turned up a few times. The chain joins TRBV5-1 to TRBJ1-1, with 7 bases aligning to TRBD1. CDR3 length: 14 residues. V was pared by 4 bases and J by 4 bases, with 7 bases of the junction left unmatched. Looked up from germline, CDR1 is SGHRS and CDR2 is YFSETQ. The CDR3 region is CASSETYRGTEAFF. CDR3 bases: TGCGCCAGCAGCGAAACCTACAGGGGCACTGAAGCTTTCTTT.

CDR3 nucleotides: TGTGCCAGCACCTCGGGACAGGTGGTCAACTATGGCTACACCTTC. It specifies CASTSGQVVNYGYTF. The chain is built from TRBV19 and TRBJ1-2; 8 bases agree with TRBD1. The V gene's germline CDR1 is LNHDA and CDR2 SQIVND (reference sequence). The length of the CDR3 is 15 residues. Germline trimming cut 9 bases from V and 2 bases from J; bases unmatched to any gene: 11.

A few counts support this clone. The chain combines TRBV7-3 with TRBJ2-7; D not certain. This CDR3 is 14 amino acids long. Germline CDR1 SGHTA, CDR2 FQGTGA. Trimming removed 5 bases at V and 1 base at J, with 12 bases between. The CDR3 DNA reads TGTGCCAGCAGCATAGGACCCGGGTCCTACGAGCAGTACTTC. The encoded protein is CASSIGPGSYEQYF.

J is TRBJ2-2 and V is TRBV18; 9 bases match TRBD2. From germline, CDR1 is KGHSH and CDR2 LQKENI. The CDR3 runs to 16 residues. After removal of 1 base from V and 1 base from J, the junction contained 1 base not matched to a gene. For the CDR3, the DNA is TGTGCCAGCTCACCACTAGCGGGGGAGAACACCGGGGAGCTGTTTTTT. The encoded protein is CASSPLAGENTGELFF.

This clone has only one observation. The rearrangement joins TRBV7-3 to TRBJ2-6, with D possibly being TRBD1 or TRBD2 (6 bases each). There are 17 residues in the CDR3. V lost 2 bases and J 0 bases, leaving 11 bases between the germline ends. Looked up from germline, CDR1 is SGHTA and CDR2 is FQGTGA. In DNA, the CDR3 is TGTGCCAGCAGCTTAGGGGGGCCCTCCTCTGGGGCCAACGTCCTGACTTTC. Its protein is CASSLGGPSSGANVLTF.

The rearrangement uses TRBV19 and TRBJ1-5; TRBD1 aligns across 7 bases. The CDR3 has 15 residues. With V trimmed by 6 bases and J by 4 bases, 9 bases remained unmatched. Germline-derived CDR1 and CDR2 are LNHDA and SQIVND (reference sequence). The DNA for the CDR3 is TGTGCCAGTAGCGGGACAGCCCTGGGAAATCAGCCCCAGCATTTT. The encoded protein is CASSGTALGNQPQHF.

This clone has a single count. V is TRBV19 and J is TRBJ2-3; D might be TRBD1 or TRBD2, each matching 5 bases. The V gene's germline CDR1 is LNHDA and CDR2 SQIVND (reference sequence). The CDR3 sequence is 15 residues long. Deletions cut 2 bases from V and 2 bases from J, with 11 bases between. Written as DNA, the CDR3 is TGTGCCAGTAGTATACCGGGACGGCTCACAGATACGCAGTATTTT. Amino acids: CASSIPGRLTDTQYF. The variable domain in full, with the rest retrieved from reference TRBV19 and TRBJ2-3, is DGGITQSPKYLFRKEGQNVTLSCEQNLNHDAMYWYRQDPGQGLRLIYYSQIVNDFQKGDIAEGYSVSREKKESFPLTVTSAQKNPTAFYLCASSIPGRLTDTQYFGPGTRLTVL.

This chain links TRBV7-2 with TRBJ2-5; 16 bases align to TRBD2. With 5 bases clipped from V and 4 bases from J, the junction kept 4 bases outside the gene matches. Per the germline V gene, CDR1 is SGHTA and CDR2 is FQGNSA. The CDR3 totals 16 residues. For the CDR3, the DNA is TGTGCCAGCAGCGAGGGACTAGCGGGGGGGCGAGAGACCCAGTACTTC. Protein sequence: CASSEGLAGGRETQYF.

CDR3 in DNA: TGTGCCAGCAGCGATACAACAGGGAATGAAAAACTGTTTTTT. This encodes CASSDTTGNEKLFF. The chain is built from TRBV7-3 and TRBJ1-4; perhaps TRBD1 as D (6 bases). Trimming removed 5 bases from V and 5 bases from J, with 12 bases in between. This CDR3 contains 14 residues. Germline values: CDR1 SGHTA, CDR2 FQGTGA.

This chain joins TRBV27 and TRBJ2-4; D may correspond to TRBD1 or TRBD2 (5 bases each). This CDR3 contains 19 residues. V was clipped by 5 bases and J by 0 bases, with 23 bases between them. In germline, CDR1 is MNHEY, CDR2 SMNVEV (reference sequence). CDR3 sequence reads: CASSPFLRVGVLAKNIQYF. CDR3 coding DNA: TGTGCCAGCAGTCCCTTTCTTCGGGTGGGGGTACTAGCCAAAAACATTCAGTACTTC.

This chain links TRBV5-1 with TRBJ1-1; possibly TRBD1 for D (5 bases). The CDR3 is 16 amino acids. The germline CDR1 and CDR2 sequences are SGHRS and YFSETQ. V lost 2 bases to trimming and J lost 0 bases, with 14 bases between them. CDR3 region: CASSFDRVDMNTEAFF. CDR3 nucleotides: TGCGCCAGCAGCTTTGATAGGGTGGACATGAACACTGAAGCTTTCTTT.

The rearrangement joins TRBV19 to TRBJ1-2, with D unclear. Per germline, CDR1 LNHDA and CDR2 SQIVND (reference sequence). The V and J ends lost 4 bases and 6 bases respectively, with 12 bases between them. This CDR3 spans 13 amino acids. CDR3 residues: CASSRYEPDGYTF. As DNA, the CDR3 is TGTGCCAGTAGTAGGTACGAGCCTGATGGCTACACCTTC. Drawing the rest from reference TRBV19 and TRBJ1-2, the complete variable domain is DGGITQSPKYLFRKEGQNVTLSCEQNLNHDAMYWYRQDPGQGLRLIYYSQIVNDFQKGDIAEGYSVSREKKESFPLTVTSAQKNPTAFYLCASSRYEPDGYTFGSGTRLTVV.

The rearrangement uses TRBV19 and TRBJ1-6; D might be TRBD1 (5 bases). This CDR3 has 15 amino acids. V was shortened by 4 bases and J by 7 bases, with 14 bases between the two germline ends. Looked up from germline, CDR1 is LNHDA and CDR2 is SQIVND (reference sequence). For the CDR3, the DNA is TGTGCCAGTAGTACCTTACCGGGGCTGAATTCACCCCTCCACTTT. It encodes CASSTLPGLNSPLHF.

The chain uses TRBV3-1 (or the pseudogene TRBV3-2) and TRBJ2-5; a possible D gene is TRBD1 (6 bases). The CDR3 contains 13 residues. Trimming stripped 4 bases from V and 2 bases from J, with 8 bases between. Germline V gene data show CDR1 as LGHDT and CDR2 as YNNKEL (reference sequence). The CDR3: CASSRTDQETQYF. The CDR3 DNA is TGTGCCAGCAGCCGGACAGATCAAGAGACCCAGTACTTC.